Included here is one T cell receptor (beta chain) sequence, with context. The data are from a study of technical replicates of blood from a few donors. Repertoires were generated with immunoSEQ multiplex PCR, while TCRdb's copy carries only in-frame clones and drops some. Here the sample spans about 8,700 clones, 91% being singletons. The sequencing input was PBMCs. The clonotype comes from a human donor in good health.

CDR3 sequence (DNA): TGTGCCAGCAGGAGACTAGCGGGAGGATACGAGCAGTACTTC. Translation gives CASRRLAGGYEQYF. This rearrangement joins TRBV6-6 to TRBJ2-7, with 13 positions matching TRBD2. With 6 bases clipped from V and 4 bases from J, the junction kept 3 bases outside the gene matches. The CDR3 sequence is 14 residues long. Germline CDR1 is MNHNY and CDR2 is SVGAGI (reference sequence).